This entry is about one T cell receptor (beta chain). Its matching antigen is unknown. These data are taken from a study of regulatory T cells in long-lasting Graves disease. Study-wide results and caveats: TRBV28, TRBJ1-2 and TRBJ2-5 were favored in persistent disease.

V lost 4 bases and J lost 7; bases outside the gene matches: 8. The CDR3 loop spans 14 amino acids. Germline CDR1 is MNHEY and CDR2 is SMNVEV (reference sequence). Arm-PCR with iRepertoire HTBI primers amplified the CDR3 regions for these TCR beta libraries. Original analysis: The study identified about 60 TRBV and approximately 15 TRBJ segments across samples. MiXCR, run by TCRdb on the multiplex PCR reads, gives a single entry per CDR3 protein. TCRdb, not the authors, supplied the V and J calls. Among a few hundred thousand distinct CDR3 sequences listed, 20% to 25% were seen once. Time point: persistent/refractory GD, antithyroid drugs over 5 years with positive TRAb. Isolated PBMC RNA provided the starting material for the TCR library.

The material sequenced was peripheral blood mononuclear cells (PBMCs), taken when the disease was refractory, from a patient treated with antithyroid drugs. This chain connects TRBV27 to TRBJ2-7; 9 bases fit TRBD1. This TCR was sampled from a female donor with Graves disease. The CDR3 coding sequence is TGTGCCAGCAGTTGGGGACAGGGAGTGCGAGAGCAGTACTTC. This translates into CASSWGQGVREQYF.